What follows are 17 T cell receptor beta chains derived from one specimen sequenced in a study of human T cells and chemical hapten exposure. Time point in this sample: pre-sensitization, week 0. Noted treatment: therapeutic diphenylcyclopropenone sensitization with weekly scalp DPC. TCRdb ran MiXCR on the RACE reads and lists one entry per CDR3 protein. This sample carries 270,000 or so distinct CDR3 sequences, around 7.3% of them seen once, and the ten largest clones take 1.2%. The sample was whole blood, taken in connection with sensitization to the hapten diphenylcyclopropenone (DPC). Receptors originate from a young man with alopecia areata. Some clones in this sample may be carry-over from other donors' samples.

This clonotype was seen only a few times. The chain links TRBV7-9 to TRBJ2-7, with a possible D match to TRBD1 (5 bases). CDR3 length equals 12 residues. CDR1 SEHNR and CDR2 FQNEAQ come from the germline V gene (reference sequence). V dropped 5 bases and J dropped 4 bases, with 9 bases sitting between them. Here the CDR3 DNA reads TGTGCCAGCAGCCCACGACAGTACGAGCAGTACTTC. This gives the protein CASSPRQYEQYF.

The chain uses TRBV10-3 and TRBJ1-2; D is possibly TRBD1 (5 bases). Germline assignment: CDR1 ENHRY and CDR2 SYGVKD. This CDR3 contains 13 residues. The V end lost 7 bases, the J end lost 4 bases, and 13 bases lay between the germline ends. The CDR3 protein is CAINRSGIYGYTF. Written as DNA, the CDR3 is TGTGCCATCAACCGGTCAGGGATCTATGGCTACACCTTC.

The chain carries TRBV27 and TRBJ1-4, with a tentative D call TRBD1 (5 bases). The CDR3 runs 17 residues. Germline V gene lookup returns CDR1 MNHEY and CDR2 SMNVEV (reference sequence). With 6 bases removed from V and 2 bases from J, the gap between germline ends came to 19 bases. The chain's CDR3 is CASSPVDPRGTNEKLFF. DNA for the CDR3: TGTGCCAGCAGCCCCGTCGATCCTCGGGGGACTAATGAAAAACTGTTTTTT.

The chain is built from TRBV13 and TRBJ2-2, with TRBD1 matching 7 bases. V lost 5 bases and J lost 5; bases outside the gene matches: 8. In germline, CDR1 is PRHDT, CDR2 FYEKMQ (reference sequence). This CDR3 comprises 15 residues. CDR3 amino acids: CASSPQGRMTGELFF. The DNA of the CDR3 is TGTGCCAGCAGCCCACAGGGGAGAATGACCGGGGAGCTGTTTTTT. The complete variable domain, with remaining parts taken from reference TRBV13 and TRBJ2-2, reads AAGVIQSPRHLIKEKRETATLKCYPIPRHDTVYWYQQGPGQDPQFLISFYEKMQSDKGSIPDRFSAQQFSDYHSELNMSSLELGDSALYFCASSPQGRMTGELFFGEGSRLTVL.

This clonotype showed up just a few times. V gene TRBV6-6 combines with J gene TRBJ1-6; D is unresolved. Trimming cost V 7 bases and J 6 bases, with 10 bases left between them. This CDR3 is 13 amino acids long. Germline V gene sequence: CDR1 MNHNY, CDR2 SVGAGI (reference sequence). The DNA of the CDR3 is TGTGCCAGCACCGCGATACCTAATTCACCCCTCCACTTT. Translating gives CASTAIPNSPLHF.

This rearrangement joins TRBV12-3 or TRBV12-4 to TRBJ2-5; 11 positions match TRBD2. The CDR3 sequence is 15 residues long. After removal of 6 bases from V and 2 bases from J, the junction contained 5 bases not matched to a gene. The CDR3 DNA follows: TGTGCCAGCAGCGCTAGCGGGGGGCCTCAAGAGACCCAGTACTTC. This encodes CASSASGGPQETQYF.

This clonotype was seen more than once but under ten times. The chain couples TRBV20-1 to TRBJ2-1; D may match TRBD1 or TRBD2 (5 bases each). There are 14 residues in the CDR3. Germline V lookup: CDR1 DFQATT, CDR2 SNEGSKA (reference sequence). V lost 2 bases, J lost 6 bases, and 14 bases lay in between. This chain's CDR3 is CSARFASGLNEQFF. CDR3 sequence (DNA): TGCAGTGCTAGATTTGCCTCGGGGCTCAATGAGCAGTTCTTC.

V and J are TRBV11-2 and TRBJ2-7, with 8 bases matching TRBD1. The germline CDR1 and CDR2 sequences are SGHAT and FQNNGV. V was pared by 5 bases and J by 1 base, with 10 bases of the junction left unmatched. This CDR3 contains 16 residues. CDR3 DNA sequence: TGTGCCAGCAGCCCAGTGGGACGACAGGGGTCCTACGAGCAGTACTTC. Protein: CASSPVGRQGSYEQYF.

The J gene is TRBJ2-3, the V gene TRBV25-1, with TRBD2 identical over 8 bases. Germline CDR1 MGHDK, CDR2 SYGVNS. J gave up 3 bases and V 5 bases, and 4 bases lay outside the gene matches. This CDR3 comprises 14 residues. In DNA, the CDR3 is TGTGCCAGCAGTACAGCGGGGGAGACAGATACGCAGTATTTT. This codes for CASSTAGETDTQYF.

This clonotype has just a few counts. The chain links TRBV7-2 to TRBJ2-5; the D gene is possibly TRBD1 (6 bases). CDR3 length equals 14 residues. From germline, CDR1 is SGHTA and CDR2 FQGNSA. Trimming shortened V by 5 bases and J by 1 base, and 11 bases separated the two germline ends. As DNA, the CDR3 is TGTGCCAGCAGCGTACAGGGCTTCCAAGAGACCCAGTACTTC. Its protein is CASSVQGFQETQYF.

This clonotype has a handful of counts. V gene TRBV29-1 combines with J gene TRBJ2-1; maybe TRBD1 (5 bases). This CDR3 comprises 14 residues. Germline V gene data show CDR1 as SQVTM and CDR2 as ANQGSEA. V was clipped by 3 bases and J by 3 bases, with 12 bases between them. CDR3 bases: TGCAGCGTTGATCAGGGTGACGGCTACAATGAGCAGTTCTTC. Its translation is CSVDQGDGYNEQFF.

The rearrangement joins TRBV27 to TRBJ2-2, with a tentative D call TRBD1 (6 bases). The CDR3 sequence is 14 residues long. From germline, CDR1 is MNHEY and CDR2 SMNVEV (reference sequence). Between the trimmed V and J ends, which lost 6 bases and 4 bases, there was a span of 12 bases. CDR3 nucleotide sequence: TGTGCCAGCAGCACTGACAGGCTCACCGGGGAGCTGTTTTTT. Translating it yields CASSTDRLTGELFF.

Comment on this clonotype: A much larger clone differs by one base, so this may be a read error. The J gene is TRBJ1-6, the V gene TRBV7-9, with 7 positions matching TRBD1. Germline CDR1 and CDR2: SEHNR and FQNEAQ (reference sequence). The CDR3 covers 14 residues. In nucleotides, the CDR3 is TGTGTCAGCAGCCGGGACAGATCCTATTCACCCCTCCACTTT. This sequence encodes CVSSRDRSYSPLHF.

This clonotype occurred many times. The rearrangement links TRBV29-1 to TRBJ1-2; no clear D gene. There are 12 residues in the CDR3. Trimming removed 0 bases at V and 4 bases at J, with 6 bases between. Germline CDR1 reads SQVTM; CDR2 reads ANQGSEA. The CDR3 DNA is TGCAGCGTTGAAGAGGCCAGCTATGGCTACACCTTC. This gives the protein CSVEEASYGYTF. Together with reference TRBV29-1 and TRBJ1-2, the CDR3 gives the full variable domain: SAVISQKPSRDICQRGTSLTIQCQVDSQVTMMFWYRQQPGQSLTLIATANQGSEATYESGFVIDKFPISRPNLTFSTLTVSNMSPEDSSIYLCSVEEASYGYTFGSGTRLTVV.

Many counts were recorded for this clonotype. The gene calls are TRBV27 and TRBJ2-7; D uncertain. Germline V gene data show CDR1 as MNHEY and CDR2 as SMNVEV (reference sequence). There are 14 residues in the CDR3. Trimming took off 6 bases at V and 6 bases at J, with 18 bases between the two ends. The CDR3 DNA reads TGTGCCAGCAGCATAGACGGTGTCATAAGCGAGCAGTACTTC. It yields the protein CASSIDGVISEQYF.

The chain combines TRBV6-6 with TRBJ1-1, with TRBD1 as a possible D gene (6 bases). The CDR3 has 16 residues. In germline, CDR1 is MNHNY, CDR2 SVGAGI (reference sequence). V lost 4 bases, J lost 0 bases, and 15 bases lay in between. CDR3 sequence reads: CASSSQGGFMNTEAFF. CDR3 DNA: TGTGCCAGCAGTTCCCAAGGGGGGTTTATGAACACTGAAGCTTTCTTT.

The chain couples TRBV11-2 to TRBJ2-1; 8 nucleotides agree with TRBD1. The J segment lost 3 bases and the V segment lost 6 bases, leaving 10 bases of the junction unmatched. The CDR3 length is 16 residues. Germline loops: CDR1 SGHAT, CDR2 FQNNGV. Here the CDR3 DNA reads TGTGCCAGCAGTCGCTCGCAGGGGGCCTACTACAATGAGCAGTTCTTC. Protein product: CASSRSQGAYYNEQFF.